This T cell receptor (beta chain) is drawn from a study of blood T cell repertoires in COVID-19. Germline CDR1 MNHNS, CDR2 SASEGT. This CDR3 has 16 amino acids. Trimming cost V 2 bases and J 7 bases; bases outside gene matches: 7. The data were produced by immunoSEQ multiplex PCR, yet TCRdb's version contains in-frame clones alone and is incomplete. The sample yields roughly 150,000 clones, 80% to 90% seen once. Sequenced material: peripheral blood. The sequence was collected from a woman in her thirties or forties with acute or convalescent COVID-19. The rearrangement joins TRBV6-1 to TRBJ2-1; 11 positions agree with TRBD2. In DNA, the CDR3 is TGTGCCAGCAGTGAATTTAGCGGGGGGGCGAAAAATGAGCAGTTCTTC. Translating it yields CASSEFSGGAKNEQFF.